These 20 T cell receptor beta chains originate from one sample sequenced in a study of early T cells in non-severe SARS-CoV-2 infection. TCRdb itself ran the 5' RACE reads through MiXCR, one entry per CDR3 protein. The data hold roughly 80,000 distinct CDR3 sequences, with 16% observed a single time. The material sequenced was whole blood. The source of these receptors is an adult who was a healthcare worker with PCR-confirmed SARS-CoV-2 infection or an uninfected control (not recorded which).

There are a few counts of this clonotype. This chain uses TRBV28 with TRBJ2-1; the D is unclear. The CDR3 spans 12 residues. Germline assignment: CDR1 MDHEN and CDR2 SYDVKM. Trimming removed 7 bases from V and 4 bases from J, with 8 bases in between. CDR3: CASKEGYNEQFF. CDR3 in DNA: TGTGCCAGCAAAGAAGGATACAATGAGCAGTTCTTC.

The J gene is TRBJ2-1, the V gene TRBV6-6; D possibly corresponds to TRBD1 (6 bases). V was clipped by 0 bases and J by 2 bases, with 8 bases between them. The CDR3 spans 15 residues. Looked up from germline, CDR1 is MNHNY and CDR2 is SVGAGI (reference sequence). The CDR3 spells CASSYSQGTYNEQFF. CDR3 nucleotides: TGTGCCAGCAGTTACTCGCAGGGGACCTACAATGAGCAGTTCTTC.

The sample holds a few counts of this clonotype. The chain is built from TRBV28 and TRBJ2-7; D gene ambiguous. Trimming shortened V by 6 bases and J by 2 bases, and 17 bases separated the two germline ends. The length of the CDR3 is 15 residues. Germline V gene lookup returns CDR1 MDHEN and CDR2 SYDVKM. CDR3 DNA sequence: TGTGCCAGCAGCCACCGAGGTATTTCACCCTACGAGCAGTACTTC. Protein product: CASSHRGISPYEQYF.

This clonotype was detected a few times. The CDR3 spells CASSKGGVVYEQYF. DNA of the CDR3: TGTGCCAGCTCGAAGGGGGGGGTGGTGTACGAGCAGTACTTC. The chain combines TRBV2 with TRBJ2-7; a possible D gene is TRBD2 (7 bases). From germline, CDR1 is SNHLY and CDR2 FYNNEI. The CDR3 has 14 residues. V gave up 8 bases and J gave up 4 bases, with 18 bases separating them.

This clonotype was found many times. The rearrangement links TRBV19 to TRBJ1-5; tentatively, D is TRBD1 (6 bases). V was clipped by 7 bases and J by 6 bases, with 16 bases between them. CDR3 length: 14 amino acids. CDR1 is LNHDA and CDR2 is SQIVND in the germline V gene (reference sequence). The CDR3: CASTYLGGGQPQHF. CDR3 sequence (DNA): TGTGCCAGTACCTACCTGGGGGGCGGTCAGCCCCAGCATTTT.

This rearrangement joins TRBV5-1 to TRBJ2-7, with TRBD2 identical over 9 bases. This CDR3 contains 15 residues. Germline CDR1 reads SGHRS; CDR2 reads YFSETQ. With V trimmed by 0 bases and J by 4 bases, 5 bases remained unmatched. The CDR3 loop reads CASSLESGRWYEQYF. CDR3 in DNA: TGCGCCAGCAGCTTGGAAAGCGGGAGGTGGTACGAGCAGTACTTC.

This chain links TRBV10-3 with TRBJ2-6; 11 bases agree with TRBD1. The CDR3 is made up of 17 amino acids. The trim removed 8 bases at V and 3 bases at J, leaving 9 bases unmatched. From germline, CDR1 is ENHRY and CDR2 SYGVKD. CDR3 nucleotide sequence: TGTGCCATCGCACCTGGACAGGGGGCTCGTGGGGCCAACGTCCTGACTTTC. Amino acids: CAIAPGQGARGANVLTF.

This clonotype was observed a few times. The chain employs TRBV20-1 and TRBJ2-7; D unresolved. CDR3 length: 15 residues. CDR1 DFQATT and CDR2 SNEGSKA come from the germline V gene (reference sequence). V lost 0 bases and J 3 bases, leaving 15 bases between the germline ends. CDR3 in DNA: TGCAGTGCTAGAGATTGGCGGTCTTCGAGCTACGAGCAGTACTTC. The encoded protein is CSARDWRSSSYEQYF.

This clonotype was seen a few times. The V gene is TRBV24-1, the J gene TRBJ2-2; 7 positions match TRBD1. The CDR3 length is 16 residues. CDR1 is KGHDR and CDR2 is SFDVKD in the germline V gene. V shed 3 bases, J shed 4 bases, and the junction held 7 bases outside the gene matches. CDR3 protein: CATSDRTGRGTGELFF. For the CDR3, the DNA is TGTGCCACCAGTGATAGGACAGGCCGCGGCACCGGGGAGCTGTTTTTT.

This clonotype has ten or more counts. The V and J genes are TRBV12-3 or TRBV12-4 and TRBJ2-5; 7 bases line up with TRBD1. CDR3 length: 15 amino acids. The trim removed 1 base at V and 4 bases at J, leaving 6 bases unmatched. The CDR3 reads CASSLDGTALETQYF. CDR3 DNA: TGTGCCAGCAGTTTAGACGGGACAGCTCTAGAGACCCAGTACTTC.

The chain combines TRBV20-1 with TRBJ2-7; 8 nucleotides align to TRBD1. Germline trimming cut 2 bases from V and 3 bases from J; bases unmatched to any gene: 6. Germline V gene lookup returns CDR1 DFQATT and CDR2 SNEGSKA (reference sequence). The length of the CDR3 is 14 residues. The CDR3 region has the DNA TGCAGTGCTAGATACAGGACAGGGTACTACGAGCAGTACTTC. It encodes CSARYRTGYYEQYF.

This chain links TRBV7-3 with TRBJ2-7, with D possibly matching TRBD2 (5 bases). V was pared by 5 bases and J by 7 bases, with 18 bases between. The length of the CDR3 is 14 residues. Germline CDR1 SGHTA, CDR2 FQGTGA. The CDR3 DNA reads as TGTGCCAGCAGCCCTAACCCTCCTCGGGGAGAGCAGTACTTC. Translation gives CASSPNPPRGEQYF. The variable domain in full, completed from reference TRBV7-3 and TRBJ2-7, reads GAGVSQTPSNKVTEKGKYVELRCDPISGHTALYWYRQSLGQGPEFLIYFQGTGAADDSGLPNDRFFAVRPEGSVSTLKIQRTERGDSAVYLCASSPNPPRGEQYFGPGTRLTVT.

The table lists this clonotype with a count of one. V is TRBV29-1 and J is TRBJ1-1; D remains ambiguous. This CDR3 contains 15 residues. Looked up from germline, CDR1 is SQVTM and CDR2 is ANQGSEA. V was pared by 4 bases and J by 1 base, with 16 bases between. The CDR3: CSVGSRQVQNTEAFF. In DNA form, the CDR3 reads TGCAGCGTTGGATCGAGACAAGTCCAGAACACTGAAGCTTTCTTT.

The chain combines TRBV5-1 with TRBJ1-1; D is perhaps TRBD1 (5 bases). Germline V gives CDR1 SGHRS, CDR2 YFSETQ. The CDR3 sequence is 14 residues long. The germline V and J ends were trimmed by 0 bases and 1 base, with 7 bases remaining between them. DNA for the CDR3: TGCGCCAGCAGCTTGGGACAGCCGAACACTGAAGCTTTCTTT. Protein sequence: CASSLGQPNTEAFF.

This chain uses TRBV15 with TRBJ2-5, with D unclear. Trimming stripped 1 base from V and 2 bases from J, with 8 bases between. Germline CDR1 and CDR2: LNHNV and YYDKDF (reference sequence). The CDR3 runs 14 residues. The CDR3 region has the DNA TGTGCCACCAGCAGAGTTAGGGTGCAAGAGACCCAGTACTTC. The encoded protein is CATSRVRVQETQYF.

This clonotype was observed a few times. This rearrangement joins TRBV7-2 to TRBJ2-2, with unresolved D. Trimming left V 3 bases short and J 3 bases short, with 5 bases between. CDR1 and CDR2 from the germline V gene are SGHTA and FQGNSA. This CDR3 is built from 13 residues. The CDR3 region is CASSFRYTGELFF. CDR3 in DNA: TGTGCCAGCAGCTTTCGATACACCGGGGAGCTGTTTTTT.

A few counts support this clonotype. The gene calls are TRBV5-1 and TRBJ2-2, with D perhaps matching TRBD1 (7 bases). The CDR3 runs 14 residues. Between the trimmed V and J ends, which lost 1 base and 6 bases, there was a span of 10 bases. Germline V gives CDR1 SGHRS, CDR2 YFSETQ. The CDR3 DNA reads TGCGCCAGCAGCTTGCAGGGGGGACCCGGGGAGCTGTTTTTT. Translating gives CASSLQGGPGELFF.

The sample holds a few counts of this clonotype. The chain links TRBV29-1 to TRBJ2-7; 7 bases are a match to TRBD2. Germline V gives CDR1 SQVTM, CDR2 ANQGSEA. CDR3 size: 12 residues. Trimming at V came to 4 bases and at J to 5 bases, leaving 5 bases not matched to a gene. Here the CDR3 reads CSVGLARHEQYF. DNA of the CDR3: TGCAGCGTTGGACTAGCCAGACACGAGCAGTACTTC.

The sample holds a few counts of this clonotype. CDR3 sequence (DNA): TGCGCCAGCAGCTTGAGGTCGGAATACTACGAGCAGTACTTC. Its protein product is CASSLRSEYYEQYF. The J gene is TRBJ2-7, the V gene TRBV5-1; no firm D call. This CDR3 has 14 amino acids. The V end lost 1 base, the J end lost 3 bases, and 11 bases lay between the germline ends. Per the germline V gene, CDR1 is SGHRS and CDR2 is YFSETQ.

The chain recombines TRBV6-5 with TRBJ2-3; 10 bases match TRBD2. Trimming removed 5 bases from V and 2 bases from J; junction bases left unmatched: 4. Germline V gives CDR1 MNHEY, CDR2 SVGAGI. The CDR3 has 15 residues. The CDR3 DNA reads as TGTGCCAGCAGTAGTCTAGCGGGGGTCACAGATACGCAGTATTTT. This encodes CASSSLAGVTDTQYF.